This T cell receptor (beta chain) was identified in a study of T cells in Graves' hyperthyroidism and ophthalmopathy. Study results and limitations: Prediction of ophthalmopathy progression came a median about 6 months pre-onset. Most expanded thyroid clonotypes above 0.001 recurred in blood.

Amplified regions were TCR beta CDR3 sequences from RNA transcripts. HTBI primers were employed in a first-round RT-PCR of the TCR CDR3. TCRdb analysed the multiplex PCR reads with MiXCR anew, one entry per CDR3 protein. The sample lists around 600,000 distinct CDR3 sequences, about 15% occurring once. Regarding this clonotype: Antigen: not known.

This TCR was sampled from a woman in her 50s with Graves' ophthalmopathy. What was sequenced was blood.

The CDR3 region is CASSESGRKNTEAFF. The CDR3 coding sequence is TGTGCCAGCAGTGAATCCGGGAGGAAGAACACTGAAGCTTTCTTT. The chain uses TRBV25-1 and TRBJ1-1; no reliable D call. The V end was cut by 1 base, the J end by 1 base, with 10 bases between. The CDR3 has 15 residues. Germline loops: CDR1 MGHDK, CDR2 SYGVNS.